This entry concerns a single T cell receptor beta chain. There is no known antigen for this receptor. Its ends do not fully match the called genes, so a read error is possible. Receptor amplification or capture employed PCR. Sequenced on a NextSeq 500. Bulk TCR libraries were made following a previously described method, with the TCR primers given in Table S5. The Qiagen AllPrep DNA/RNA kit was used to purify total RNA. Before analysis, reads from multiple sequencing runs of the same library were pooled. The original methods were these. Reads were retained only if an exact TCR constant sequence was present, and the retained reads were trimmed to 150 nt and grouped according to their 12-nt molecular barcodes. Within each barcode group, reads were sub-clustered at a 15% Levenshtein threshold, and quality-weighted consensus sequences were built per RNA molecule. Non-functional sequences were excluded, and lower-count sequences lying one edit away from another sequence were also excluded. Based on fitting two negative binomial distributions, any barcode sub-cluster with under 20% of the maximum read count was discarded. Using fastp at Q25 and MiXCR, TCRdb reprocessed the public reads and kept productive beta chains. Every distinct CDR3 protein forms one entry, paired with its most common genes and DNA. The V and J calls, along with clone size, are taken from TCRdb and not from the paper's own processing. This sample lists 490,000 or so distinct CDR3 sequences; 25% were detected once. Around 0.79% of the sample rests with the top ten.

Naive CD8 T cell libraries were made from roughly 18,000 to 920,000 sorted cells using 10%, 30% or 50% of purified RNA. On a BD FACSAria II, naive CD8 T cells were FACS-sorted as CD8+CD4-CCR7+CD45RA+ and collected into RLT Plus buffer. To test detection sensitivity, Jurkat RNA equivalent to roughly nine TCR copies was spiked into samples of about 19,000-1,000,000 naive CD8 T cells. Enrichment of CD8 T cells was performed with RosetteSep CD8+ T Cell Enrichment Cocktail and Ficoll-Paque, after which ACK red cell lysis was carried out. This sample is drawn from a study of molecular identifiers for immune sequencing clone quantification (dated by TCRdb to 2017 to 2018). With regard to the full study: For a replicate experiment, RNA from approximately 20,000 or 98,000 naive CD8 T cells was divided into five aliquots, and four of the five aliquots were sequenced. This methods study used CD8 T cells to benchmark TCR RNA copy counting and molecular-identifier clustering-based TCR repertoire sequencing (MIDCIRS). Overall study results and their limits: Without barcode sub-clustering, chimeric consensus sequences inflated TCR diversity; chimeras reached as high as 47%. In CMV-specific effector cells, clones with more than 20 RNA copies contained over 98% of molecules, whereas in naive cells such clones contained under 1% of molecules. A single cell's worth of spiked-in Jurkat TCR RNA was reported detectable even among 850,000 to 1,000,000 naive CD8 T cells. Identical TCR molecules sharing a barcode could cause highly expanded clone sizes to be underestimated. Modeling estimated about three recovered TCR RNA copies per cell, compared with about 9.3 by digital PCR, which implies 30% to 35% capture efficiency. Naive libraries contained spiked-in Jurkat TCR RNA (approximately ten copies' worth), which is not part of the donor repertoire.

Looking up the germline V gene yields CDR1 MNHEY and CDR2 SVGAGI. The CDR3 measures 14 amino acids from cysteine to phenylalanine. This entry keeps only the CDR3 DNA: 42 bases, framed from base 1. The TCR sequence derives from a human donor in good health. Some libraries in this study had Jurkat cell RNA spiked in. The rearrangement joined TRBV6-5 to TRBJ1-1, with a tentative D gene TRBD1 over 5 matching bases. Sequenced input: naive CD8+ T cells from blood, with Jurkat cell RNA spiked in. The cell subset or site label, read with the paper, signifies: FACS-sorted CD8+CD4-CCR7+CD45RA+ naive T cells. The DNA sequence reads TGTGCCAGCAAACATCGGGGGACGAACGCTGAAGCTTTCTTT. Its amino acids are CASKHRGTNAEAFF.